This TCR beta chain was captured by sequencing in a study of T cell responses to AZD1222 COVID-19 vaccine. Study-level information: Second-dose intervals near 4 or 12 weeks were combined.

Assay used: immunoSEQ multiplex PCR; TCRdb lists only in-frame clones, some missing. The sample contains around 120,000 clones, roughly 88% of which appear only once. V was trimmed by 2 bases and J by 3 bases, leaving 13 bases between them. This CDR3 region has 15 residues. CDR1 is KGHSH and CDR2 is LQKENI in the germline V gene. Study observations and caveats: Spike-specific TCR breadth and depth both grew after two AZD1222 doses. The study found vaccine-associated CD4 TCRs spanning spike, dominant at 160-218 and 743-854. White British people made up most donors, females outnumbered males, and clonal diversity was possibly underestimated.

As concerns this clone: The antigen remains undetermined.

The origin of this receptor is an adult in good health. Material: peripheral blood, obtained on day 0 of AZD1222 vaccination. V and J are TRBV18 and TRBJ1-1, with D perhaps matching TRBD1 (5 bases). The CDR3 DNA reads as TGTGCCAGCTCACCAGGGGGGTTAGGGGACACTGAAGCTTTCTTT. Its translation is CASSPGGLGDTEAFF.